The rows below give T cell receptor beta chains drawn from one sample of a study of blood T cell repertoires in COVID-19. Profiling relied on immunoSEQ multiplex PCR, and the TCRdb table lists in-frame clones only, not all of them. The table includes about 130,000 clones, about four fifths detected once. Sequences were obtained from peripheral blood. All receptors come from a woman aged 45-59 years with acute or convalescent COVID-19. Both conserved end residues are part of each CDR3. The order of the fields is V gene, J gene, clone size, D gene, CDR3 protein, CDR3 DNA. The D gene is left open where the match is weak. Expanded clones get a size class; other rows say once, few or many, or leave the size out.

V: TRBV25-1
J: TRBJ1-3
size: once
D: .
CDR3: CASSERRTVSSGNTIYF
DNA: TGTGCCAGCAGTGAACGACGGACAGTCTCCTCTGGAAACACCATATATTTT

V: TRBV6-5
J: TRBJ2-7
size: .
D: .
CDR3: CASSKDRNYEQYF
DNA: TGTGCCAGCAGTAAGGACAGAAACTACGAGCAGTACTTC

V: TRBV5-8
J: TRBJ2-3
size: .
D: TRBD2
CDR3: CASSLAGGGKDTQYF
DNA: TGTGCCAGCAGCTTGGCCGGCGGGGGTAAAGATACGCAGTATTTT

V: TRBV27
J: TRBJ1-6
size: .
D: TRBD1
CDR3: CASTLAGGARNSPLHF
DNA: TGTGCCAGCACCTTGGCAGGGGGCGCCCGTAATTCACCCCTCCACTTT

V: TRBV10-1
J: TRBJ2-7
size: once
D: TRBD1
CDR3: CASSSTGQSGEQYF
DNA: TGCGCCAGCAGTTCTACGGGACAGTCGGGAGAGCAGTACTTC

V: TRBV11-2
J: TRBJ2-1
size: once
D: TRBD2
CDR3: CASSLVPPGLAPEQFF
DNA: TGTGCCAGCAGCTTAGTACCACCGGGACTAGCGCCTGAGCAGTTCTTC

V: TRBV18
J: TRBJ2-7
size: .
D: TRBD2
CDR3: CASSAQRGLNEQYF
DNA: TGTGCCAGCTCAGCTCAGCGGGGTCTTAACGAGCAGTACTTC

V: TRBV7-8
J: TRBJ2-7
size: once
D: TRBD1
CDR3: CASRRDRGYEQYF
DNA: TGTGCCAGCAGGCGGGACAGGGGGTACGAGCAGTACTTC

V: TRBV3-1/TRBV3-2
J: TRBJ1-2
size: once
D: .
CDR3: CASSQVWQGDGYTF
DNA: TGTGCCAGCAGCCAAGTCTGGCAGGGCGATGGCTACACCTTC

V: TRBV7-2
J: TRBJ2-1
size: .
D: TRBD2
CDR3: CASSSRNSGGYNEQFF
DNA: TGTGCCAGCAGCTCCCGTAATAGCGGGGGGTACAATGAGCAGTTCTTC

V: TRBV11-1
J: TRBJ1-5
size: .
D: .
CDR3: CASSKAGGNQPQHF
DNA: TGTGCCAGCAGCAAGGCCGGGGGTAATCAGCCCCAGCATTTT